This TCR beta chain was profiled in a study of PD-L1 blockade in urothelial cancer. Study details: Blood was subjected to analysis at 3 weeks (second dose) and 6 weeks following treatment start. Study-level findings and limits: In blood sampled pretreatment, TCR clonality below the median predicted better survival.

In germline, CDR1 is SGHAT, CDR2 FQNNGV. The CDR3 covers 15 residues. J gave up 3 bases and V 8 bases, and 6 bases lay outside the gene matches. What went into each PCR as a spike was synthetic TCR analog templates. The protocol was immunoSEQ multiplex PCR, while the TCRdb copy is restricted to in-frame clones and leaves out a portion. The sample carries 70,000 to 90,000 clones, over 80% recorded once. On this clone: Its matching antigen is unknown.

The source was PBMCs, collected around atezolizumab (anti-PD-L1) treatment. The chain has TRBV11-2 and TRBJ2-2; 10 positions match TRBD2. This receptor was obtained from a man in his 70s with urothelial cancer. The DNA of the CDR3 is TGTGCCAGCGAACTAGCGGGATTGTACACCGGGGAGCTGTTTTTT. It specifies CASELAGLYTGELFF.